This TCR beta chain appears in the sequencing data of a study of T cell clones after liver transplantation. The method was immunoSEQ multiplex PCR; TCRdb's version includes in-frame clones alone and lacks a portion of them. The table lists roughly 62,000 clones, about 70% of them singletons. CDR3 length: 14 amino acids. V was clipped by 4 bases and J by 2 bases, with 12 bases between them. CDR1 is SGHRS and CDR2 is YFSETQ in the germline V gene. The chain employs TRBV5-1 and TRBJ2-5; D is tentatively TRBD1 or TRBD2 (5 bases each). The sequencing here drew on CD4+ T cells from blood, taken at the approximately 15-month timepoint. The clonotype was recovered from a human patient who received a liver transplant. A subset of T cells may come from the graft donor. In nucleotides, the CDR3 is TGCGCCAGCAGCAAGAGTGAGGGGCAAGAGACCCAGTACTTC. This encodes CASSKSEGQETQYF.